The rows below give T cell receptor beta chains drawn from one sample of a study of tumor and adjacent non-tumor tissue in lung cancer. TCRdb called the multiplex PCR reads again in MiXCR, with one record for every CDR3 protein. The sample contains tens of thousands of distinct CDR3 sequences, 74% of which appear only once. The sequencing sample was made of distant non-tumor lung tissue. These receptors all come from an older woman with non-small cell lung cancer. Both conserved end residues are part of each CDR3. The D gene is left open where the match is weak. Not every row has a clone size; where given, it reads once, few, many or a size class.

TRBJ2-7,TRBV10-3,15,TRBD1,-,TGTGCCATCAGTGACCCGACAGGGATCTCCTACGAGCAGTACTTC,CAISDPTGISYEQYF
TRBJ1-1,TRBV28,15,-,medium-sized,TGTGCCAGCAGTTTCCCCACTCGCAGGAACACTGAAGCTTTCTTT,CASSFPTRRNTEAFF
TRBJ2-7,TRBV11-3,13,-,-,TGTACCAGCAGCCGGGAAAGGGGGTACGAGCAGTACTTC,CTSSRERGYEQYF
TRBJ2-3,TRBV6-2/TRBV6-3,14,-,many,TGTGCCAGCAGCCTGGGGGAAGAGACAGATACGCAGTATTTT,CASSLGEETDTQYF
TRBJ2-2,TRBV4-2,16,TRBD2,medium-sized,TGTGCCAGCAGCCAAGGTGCGGGGGGGAACACCGGGGAGCTGTTTTTT,CASSQGAGGNTGELFF
TRBJ1-5,TRBV28,16,-,many,TGTGCCAGCCTCCCTCCGACCGGCTATAGCAATCAGCCCCAGCATTTT,CASLPPTGYSNQPQHF
TRBJ2-6,TRBV28,14,-,-,TGTGCCAGCACTTCTGGAACTGGGGCCAATGTCCTGACTTTC,CASTSGTGANVLTF
TRBJ2-5,TRBV11-1,18,-,-,TGTGTCAGCAGCTTGCCGATGGGTGTACAGGAGGATGGAGAGACCCAGTACTTC,CVSSLPMGVQEDGETQYF
TRBJ2-1,TRBV5-6,17,-,-,TGTGCCAGCGGCTTGTTATCCAGTGGGGGGGCGTGGAATGATCAGTTCTTC,CASGLLSSGGAWNDQFF
TRBJ1-2,TRBV6-5,15,-,-,TGTGCCAGCAGCGTTGACCCTAACCCTAACTGTGGCTACACCTTC,CASSVDPNPNCGYTF
TRBJ1-6,TRBV12-3/TRBV12-4,14,TRBD1,-,TGTGCCAGCGGCAGGACAGGGGATAATTCACCCCTCCACTTT,CASGRTGDNSPLHF
TRBJ2-6,TRBV6-5,16,-,-,TGTGCCAGCAGTCCAAGGGACAGATCGGGGGCCAACGTCCTGAGTTTC,CASSPRDRSGANVLSF
TRBJ2-1,TRBV5-8,20,TRBD2,-,TGTGCCAGCAGCTTTGAGTTTGTGACTAGCGGGATGAGCTCCTACAATGAGCAGTTCTTC,CASSFEFVTSGMSSYNEQFF
TRBJ2-1,TRBV29-1,12,-,-,TGCAGCGTTGGCCGTAGGGCTGGTGAGCGGTTCTTC,CSVGRRAGERFF
TRBJ1-1,TRBV6-5,16,-,-,TGTGCCAGCAGCTACTCGGCCCGTCTCATGAACACTGAAGCTTTCTTT,CASSYSARLMNTEAFF
TRBJ2-1,TRBV12-3/TRBV12-4,14,-,-,TGTACCAGCAGTTTGCAGCACAGAGGTAATGAGCAGTTCTTC,CTSSLQHRGNEQFF
TRBJ1-6,TRBV4-3,15,TRBD1,-,TGCGCCACCAGCCTCTACCCGGACAGGAGTTCACCCCTCCACTTT,CATSLYPDRSSPLHF
TRBJ2-1,TRBV4-3,16,-,-,TGCGCCATTAGTAAAGGTCCCATCAGCTCCTACAATGAGCAGTTCTTC,CAISKGPISSYNEQFF
TRBJ2-3,TRBV4-2,14,-,-,TGTGCCAGCAGCCACCCAGGACGCCTAGATACGCAGTATTTT,CASSHPGRLDTQYF
TRBJ1-2,TRBV11-2,13,-,-,TGCGTCAGCAGCATAGAGGTGGGGGCTGGCTACACCTTC,CVSSIEVGAGYTF
TRBJ2-7,TRBV6-2/TRBV6-3,14,-,-,TGTGCCAGCAGTTACGGAAGGACAGCATACGAGCATTACTTC,CASSYGRTAYEHYF
TRBJ2-5,TRBV29-1,12,-,-,TGCAACGTTGAAATAGGGGAGGAGAGCCAGTACTTC,CNVEIGEESQYF
TRBJ2-4,TRBV11-1,14,TRBD2,once,TGTGCCAGCAGCTTATCGGGGGGGGCAAACATTCAGCAATTC,CASSLSGGANIQQF
TRBJ1-2,TRBV29-1,14,-,many,TGCAGCGCCAAAAACTCAGGGGACAACTATGGCTACACCTTC,CSAKNSGDNYGYTF
TRBJ2-3,TRBV30,14,-,many,TGTGCCTGGAGTGCTGGCACCCGCACAGATACGCAGTATTTT,CAWSAGTRTDTQYF
TRBJ2-1,TRBV4-1,15,TRBD2,many,TGCGCCAGCAGCCCGGGACTAGCGGGGAAAAATGAGCAGTTCTTC,CASSPGLAGKNEQFF
TRBJ2-2,TRBV11-2,13,-,-,TGTGCCAGCAGCCCACGGAGTGCCGGGGAGTTGTTTTTT,CASSPRSAGELFF
TRBJ1-2,TRBV11-2,12,-,-,TGTACCAGCAGCTTAGGTTCGGGAGTCTTTACCTTC,CTSSLGSGVFTF
TRBJ1-5,TRBV10-3,19,TRBD1,once,TGTGCCATCATCACAAGGGGGACAGGGAGGCCCTTAGGCAATCAGCCCCAGCACTTT,CAIITRGTGRPLGNQPQHF
TRBJ2-7,TRBV4-2,14,-,-,TGTGACAGCAGCCAAACAACAGGAATCTACGAACAGTACTTC,CDSSQTTGIYEQYF
TRBJ1-1,TRBV6-2/TRBV6-3,15,-,-,TGTGCCAGCAGTTCCCGGGGGGGACGCAATACTGAAACTTTCTTT,CASSSRGGRNTETFF
TRBJ2-3,TRBV11-2,15,-,-,TGTGCCTGCAGCTTAAGGAACGGGAGGACAGATACACAGTATTTT,CACSLRNGRTDTQYF
TRBJ2-5,TRBV30,15,-,many,TGTGCCTGGAGTGTACGGGGGGCTAGGGACGAGACCCAGTACTTC,CAWSVRGARDETQYF
TRBJ1-1,TRBV7-9,13,-,-,TGTGCCAGCAGCCTTACGGGGGAAACTGAGGCTTTCTTT,CASSLTGETEAFF
TRBJ2-1,TRBV29-1,14,-,-,TGCAGCGCTGGTGGTGGGAACTCCTACATTGAGCAGTTCTTC,CSAGGGNSYIEQFF
TRBJ2-7,TRBV12-3/TRBV12-4,14,-,-,TGTGCCAGAAGTACTTGGGGGTTCTCCTACGAGCAGTACTTC,CARSTWGFSYEQYF
TRBJ2-7,TRBV11-2,14,TRBD1,-,TGTACCAGCAGTCGGGACAGGGCAGGGGGAGAGCAGTACTTC,CTSSRDRAGGEQYF
TRBJ2-3,TRBV4-3,15,-,-,TGTGCCAGCAGCCAAGAAGTGAGAAGCACAGATACGCAGTATTTT,CASSQEVRSTDTQYF
TRBJ1-4,TRBV28,15,TRBD1,medium-sized,TGTGCCAGCAGTTTAGGACAGGGGGCTAATGAAAAACTGTTTTTT,CASSLGQGANEKLFF
TRBJ2-3,TRBV11-2,15,-,-,TGTGCCAGCAACGCCACAGGAACGGCCACAGATACGCAGTATTTT,CASNATGTATDTQYF
TRBJ2-1,TRBV6-2/TRBV6-3,17,TRBD2,once,TGTGCCAGCAGTTTTAGCGGGAGATTTGTATCCTACAATGAGCGGTTCTTC,CASSFSGRFVSYNERFF
TRBJ1-2,TRBV12-3/TRBV12-4,16,-,medium-sized,TGTGCCAGCAGTCGACTGGGGACCACTGCTAACTATGGCTACACCTTC,CASSRLGTTANYGYTF
TRBJ1-1,TRBV5-1,15,TRBD1,many,TGCGCCAGCAGCGACGGACAGGGAGGTAACACTGAAGCTTTCTTT,CASSDGQGGNTEAFF
TRBJ2-2,TRBV6-5,14,-,-,TGTGCCAGCAATTACGATTCGGGAACCGGGGAACTGTTTTTT,CASNYDSGTGELFF
TRBJ2-5,TRBV6-5,14,TRBD1,-,TGTGCCTGCAGTCGGACAGGGAGTCAAAAGAGCCAGTACTTC,CACSRTGSQKSQYF
TRBJ1-1,TRBV11-2,11,-,-,TGTGCCAGCATCTTAGTGACTGAAGGTTCCTTT,CASILVTEGSF
TRBJ2-2,TRBV10-1,14,-,-,TGCGTCAACACGGGACGGCTCTCCACCGGGGAGCTGTTTTTT,CVNTGRLSTGELFF
TRBJ2-7,TRBV11-2,15,-,-,TGTGCCAGCAACTTAGCTCAGAGCCCTTTCGCCGAGCAGTACTTC,CASNLAQSPFAEQYF
TRBJ2-2,TRBV4-3,17,-,-,TGCGCCAGGAGCCAACGTAGGGGGAGGGGATTCGGCGGGGAGCTGTTTTTT,CARSQRRGRGFGGELFF
TRBJ2-1,TRBV20-1,17,-,-,TGCAGTGCCCCTGATGCCGCGAAGACTAGAGGGAGTGGCGAGCAGTTCTTC,CSAPDAAKTRGSGEQFF
TRBJ2-2,TRBV20-1,14,-,-,TGCAGTGGGGAGGGGGAGGAAAGGGCCGGGGAGCTGTTTTTT,CSGEGEERAGELFF
TRBJ2-2,TRBV6-6,19,TRBD1,-,TGTGCCAGCAGTTACGGGACAGTCTATCGTGGTGGGAAGGGCGCGAAGCTGTTTTTT,CASSYGTVYRGGKGAKLFF
TRBJ2-5,TRBV7-8,15,-,once,TGCGCTAGCTGCGAAACGGGACTGAAAGAAGAGACCCAGTACTTC,CASCETGLKEETQYF